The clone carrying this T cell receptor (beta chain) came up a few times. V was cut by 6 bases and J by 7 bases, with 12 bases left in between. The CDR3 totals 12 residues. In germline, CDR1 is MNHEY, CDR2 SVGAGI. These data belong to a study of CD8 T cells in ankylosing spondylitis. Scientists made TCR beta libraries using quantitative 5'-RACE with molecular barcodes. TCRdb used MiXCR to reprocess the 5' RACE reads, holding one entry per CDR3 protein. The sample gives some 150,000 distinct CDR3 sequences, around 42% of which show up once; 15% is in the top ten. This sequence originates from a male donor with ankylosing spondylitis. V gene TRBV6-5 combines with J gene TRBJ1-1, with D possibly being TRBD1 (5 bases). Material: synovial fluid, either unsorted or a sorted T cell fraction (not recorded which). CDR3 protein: CASSLPDSEAFF. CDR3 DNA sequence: TGTGCCAGCAGCCTACCAGACAGTGAAGCTTTCTTT.